The T cell receptor (beta chain) described here comes from a study of PD-L1 blockade in urothelial cancer. TCRdb's copy holds only in-frame clones and misses some; the assay was immunoSEQ multiplex PCR. This table has approximately 67,000 clones, 75% to 90% appearing once. The length of the CDR3 is 12 residues. Germline V gene data show CDR1 as SNHLY and CDR2 as FYNNEI. The V end lost 3 bases, the J end lost 3 bases, and 6 bases lay between the germline ends. Time point here: pretreatment peripheral blood. This clone came up once. The chain carries TRBV2 and TRBJ2-7; D is undetermined. Specimen: PBMCs, collected around atezolizumab (anti-PD-L1) treatment. This TCR was recovered from a man in his 60s with urothelial cancer. Here the CDR3 DNA reads TGTGCCAGCAGTGACACAAACTACGAGCAGTACTTC. The encoded protein is CASSDTNYEQYF.